A single sample gave rise to the 7 T cell receptor beta chains below, sequenced in a study of technical replicates of blood from a few donors. Some clones are missing from TCRdb's copy, which holds only in-frame ones; the method was immunoSEQ multiplex PCR. The top ten hold roughly 0.23% of the sample, which has 85,000 to 100,000 clones, approximately 96% seen once. The specimen was T cells isolated from PBMCs. Receptor source: a human donor in good health.

This chain uses TRBV4-1 with TRBJ2-7; the D gene is possibly TRBD1 (6 bases). V was cut by 0 bases and J by 3 bases, with 15 bases left in between. Germline-derived CDR1 and CDR2 are MGHRA and YSYEKL. The CDR3 totals 16 residues. The DNA of the CDR3 is TGCGCCAGCAGCCAAGACTACAGGGTCGTTTTCTACGAGCAGTACTTC. Its translation is CASSQDYRVVFYEQYF.

This chain links TRBV9 with TRBJ2-7; the D gene is possibly TRBD1 (5 bases). The length of the CDR3 is 15 residues. From germline, CDR1 is SGDLS and CDR2 YYNGEE. V gave up 4 bases and J gave up 4 bases, with 18 bases separating them. CDR3 sequence (DNA): TGTGCCAGCAGCCCACCCCAGGGTAAGCTGTACGAGCAGTACTTC. Encoded protein: CASSPPQGKLYEQYF.

V gene TRBV15 combines with J gene TRBJ1-5; D perhaps matches TRBD1 (6 bases). Germline values: CDR1 LNHNV, CDR2 YYDKDF (reference sequence). The CDR3 sequence is 15 residues long. Trimming removed 1 base at V and 6 bases at J, with 13 bases between. Written as DNA, the CDR3 is TGTGCCACCAGCAGAGCTAGGGGAGGGGGTCAGCCCCAGCATTTT. This codes for CATSRARGGGQPQHF.

V gene TRBV6-1 combines with J gene TRBJ2-7, with 8 bases aligning to TRBD2. V trimming: 6 bases; J trimming: 3 bases; junction bases outside the gene matches: 4. CDR1 is MNHNS and CDR2 is SASEGT in the germline V gene. The length of the CDR3 is 13 residues. DNA for the CDR3: TGTGCCAGCAGGGTCGGGACTAGCTACGAGCAGTACTTC. As protein: CASRVGTSYEQYF.

The chain recombines TRBV30 with TRBJ2-4; 9 bases align to TRBD2. Germline loops: CDR1 GTSNPN, CDR2 SVGIG (reference sequence). The CDR3 spans 12 residues. J was trimmed by 13 bases and V by 3 bases; bases with no gene match: 7. The CDR3: CAWSRTSDSQYF. CDR3 DNA: TGTGCCTGGAGCCGGACTAGCGACTCCCAGTACTTC.

V is TRBV15 and J is TRBJ2-2; 9 nucleotides agree with TRBD1. This CDR3 has 15 amino acids. With V trimmed by 8 bases and J by 4 bases, 8 bases remained unmatched. Germline lookup yields CDR1 LNHNV and CDR2 YYDKDF (reference sequence). For the CDR3, the DNA is TGTGCCACCTCACAGGGGGCAGTAGGCACCGGGGAGCTGTTTTTT. Amino acid sequence: CATSQGAVGTGELFF.

V is TRBV2 and J is TRBJ2-3; D gene unclear. From germline, CDR1 is SNHLY and CDR2 FYNNEI. V lost 8 bases and J 3 bases, leaving 9 bases between the germline ends. The CDR3 runs to 12 residues. In DNA form, the CDR3 reads TGTGCCAGCTATATGAGGACAGATACGCAGTATTTT. Its protein is CASYMRTDTQYF.